These 19 T cell receptor beta chains came from one sample sequenced in a study of blood T cell repertoires in COVID-19. Measured with immunoSEQ multiplex PCR; TCRdb has only the in-frame clones, and not every one. Of about 430,000 clones in the sample, over 75% were seen once. What was sequenced was PBMCs or T cells enriched from blood (not recorded which). The receptor set was obtained from a woman in her thirties with acute COVID-19.

The rearrangement uses TRBV3-1 (or the pseudogene TRBV3-2) and TRBJ1-6; the match to TRBD1 covers 8 bases. J gave up 8 bases and V 3 bases, and 9 bases lay outside the gene matches. CDR1 and CDR2 from the germline V gene are LGHDT and YNNKEL (reference sequence). This CDR3 region has 16 residues. CDR3 residues: CASSQAGGPVYSPLHF. The CDR3 DNA reads as TGTGCCAGCAGCCAGGCAGGGGGCCCGGTTTATTCACCCCTCCACTTT.

This clone was counted between two and nine times. J is TRBJ1-2 and V is TRBV13; D is ambiguous. The germline CDR1 and CDR2 sequences are PRHDT and FYEKMQ (reference sequence). CDR3 length: 14 residues. V was trimmed by 7 bases and J by 2 bases, leaving 14 bases between them. Here the CDR3 DNA reads TGTGCCAGCAACAACGGAGGGTACAACTATGGCTACACCTTC. Translating it yields CASNNGGYNYGYTF.

The V and J genes are TRBV5-6 and TRBJ2-5, with 8 bases lining up with TRBD1. V lost 2 bases, J lost 5 bases, and 5 bases stayed unmatched. The CDR3 sequence is 14 residues long. Germline assignment: CDR1 SGHDT and CDR2 YYEEEE. The chain's CDR3 is CASSLPTGEETQYF. DNA of the CDR3: TGTGCCAGCAGCTTACCGACAGGGGAGGAGACCCAGTACTTC.

This rearrangement joins TRBV4-1 to TRBJ2-7; 9 positions agree with TRBD1. Germline V gives CDR1 MGHRA, CDR2 YSYEKL. V trimming: 4 bases; J trimming: 4 bases; junction bases outside the gene matches: 11. The CDR3 consists of 16 residues. The CDR3 sequence is CASSLGADRGWYEQYF. DNA of the CDR3: TGCGCCAGCAGCCTAGGGGCGGACAGGGGTTGGTACGAGCAGTACTTC.

The chain recombines TRBV7-8 with TRBJ2-6; 9 bases fit TRBD1. The germline V gene encodes CDR1 SGHVS and CDR2 FQNEAQ. The CDR3 spans 19 residues. The trim removed 6 bases at V and 2 bases at J, leaving 14 bases unmatched. The CDR3 sequence: CASSGSLGQGTAGANVLTF. In DNA, the CDR3 is TGTGCCAGCAGTGGGTCCTTGGGACAGGGAACGGCTGGGGCCAACGTCCTGACTTTC.

The chain has TRBV27 and TRBJ1-3, with TRBD1 matching 8 bases. Germline assignment: CDR1 MNHEY and CDR2 SMNVEV (reference sequence). The CDR3 is made up of 16 amino acids. V shed 0 bases and J 7 bases; nucleotides not matched to a gene: 8. Here the CDR3 reads CASSLSWTGSGNTIYF. In DNA form, the CDR3 reads TGTGCCAGCAGTTTATCTTGGACAGGGAGCGGTAACACCATATATTTT.

The CDR3 here is CSGSGGYNEQFF. The CDR3 DNA follows: TGCAGCGGGAGCGGGGGATACAATGAGCAGTTCTTC. The chain has TRBV29-1 and TRBJ2-1; 8 bases line up with TRBD2. This CDR3 spans 12 amino acids. From germline, CDR1 is SQVTM and CDR2 ANQGSEA. V shed 7 bases and J 4 bases; nucleotides not matched to a gene: 3.

In its sample, this clone was seen once. The chain uses TRBV2 and TRBJ2-3, with D perhaps matching TRBD2 (6 bases). The CDR3 has 17 amino acids. The germline CDR1 and CDR2 sequences are SNHLY and FYNNEI. Trimming removed 6 bases at V and 0 bases at J, with 19 bases between. The CDR3 protein is CASRVSTSSPSTDTQYF. In nucleotides, the CDR3 is TGTGCCAGCAGGGTATCCACTAGCTCCCCGAGCACAGATACGCAGTATTTT.

The J gene is TRBJ2-7, the V gene TRBV4-3; D might be TRBD1 (6 bases). V was shortened by 0 bases and J by 2 bases, with 17 bases between the two germline ends. Germline V lookup: CDR1 LGHNA, CDR2 YSLEER. The CDR3 has 17 amino acids. The CDR3 DNA reads TGCGCCAGCAGCCAAGAACCTCCGGGACATACTACCTACGAGCAGTACTTC. It codes for CASSQEPPGHTTYEQYF.

The V call is TRBV28, the J call TRBJ1-1; D is unresolved. CDR1 is MDHEN, CDR2 SYDVKM, per germline. Trimming removed 6 bases at V and 9 bases at J, with 11 bases between. This CDR3 spans 11 amino acids. In DNA form, the CDR3 reads TGTGCCAGCAGCCCGGGGTCGAAAGCTTTCTTT. Translated, it gives CASSPGSKAFF.

V and J are TRBV7-9 and TRBJ1-5; TRBD1 aligns across 7 bases. The CDR3 extends over 17 amino acids. V shed 0 bases and J 0 bases; nucleotides not matched to a gene: 5. Germline-derived CDR1 and CDR2 are SEHNR and FQNEAQ (reference sequence). The CDR3 DNA follows: TGTGCCAGCAGCTTAGCGGTCGCAGGGGGTAGCAATCAGCCCCAGCATTTT. It codes for CASSLAVAGGSNQPQHF.

The gene calls are TRBV10-1 and TRBJ2-1; D is uncertain. V was shortened by 4 bases and J by 7 bases, with 5 bases between the two germline ends. CDR3 size: 11 residues. Germline V CDR1 and CDR2: WNHNN, SYGVQD (reference sequence). The CDR3 reads CASSVANEQFF. As DNA, the CDR3 is TGCGCCAGCAGTGTGGCAAATGAGCAGTTCTTC.

This chain uses TRBV4-1 with TRBJ1-1; tentatively, D is TRBD1 (6 bases). Germline CDR1 MGHRA, CDR2 YSYEKL. V was pared by 5 bases and J by 10 bases, with 17 bases between. CDR3 length equals 13 residues. In DNA, the CDR3 is TGCGCCAGCAGCACTCTACCGACAGGCTTAGCTTTCTTT. It yields the protein CASSTLPTGLAFF.

This clone was observed a single time. The V call is TRBV7-8, the J call TRBJ1-3; maybe TRBD1 (5 bases). Germline CDR1 reads SGHVS; CDR2 reads FQNEAQ. V was cut by 1 base and J by 3 bases, with 7 bases left in between. The CDR3 covers 14 residues. CDR3 amino acids: CASSLGQGGNTIYF. Here the CDR3 DNA reads TGTGCCAGCAGCTTAGGTCAGGGTGGAAACACCATATATTTT.

The chain uses TRBV7-3 and TRBJ2-1; 7 positions agree with TRBD2. CDR1 is SGHTA, CDR2 FQGTGA, per germline. CDR3 length: 13 amino acids. Trimming took 5 bases from V and 7 from J; bases not matched to a gene: 5. The CDR3 is CASSRTRGNEQFF. For the CDR3, the DNA is TGTGCCAGCAGCCGGACTAGGGGTAATGAGCAGTTCTTC.

This chain connects TRBV18 to TRBJ2-7; D is possibly TRBD1 (6 bases). V lost 3 bases and J 0 bases, leaving 9 bases between the germline ends. The CDR3 spans 14 residues. Germline CDR1 reads KGHSH; CDR2 reads LQKENI. CDR3 in amino acids: CASSPRDNSYEQYF. The CDR3 DNA reads TGTGCCAGCTCACCCCGGGACAACTCCTACGAGCAGTACTTC. The variable domain in full, with the rest retrieved from reference TRBV18 and TRBJ2-7, is NAGVMQNPRHLVRRRGQEARLRCSPMKGHSHVYWYRQLPEEGLKFMVYLQKENIIDESGMPKERFSAEFPKEGPSILRIQQVVRGDSAAYFCASSPRDNSYEQYFGPGTRLTVT.

Here the CDR3 reads CASIRTGDDGYTF. CDR3 nucleotide sequence: TGTGCCAGTATCAGGACAGGGGACGATGGCTACACCTTC. This rearrangement joins TRBV19 to TRBJ1-2, with TRBD1 matching 9 bases. The CDR3 spans 13 residues. V shed 7 bases, J shed 6 bases, and the junction held 6 bases outside the gene matches. The V gene's germline CDR1 is LNHDA and CDR2 SQIVND (reference sequence).

The V call is TRBV7-2, the J call TRBJ1-4; 9 bases line up with TRBD1. The CDR3 spans 14 residues. CDR1 and CDR2 from the germline V gene are SGHTA and FQGNSA. V lost 5 bases and J lost 8; bases outside the gene matches: 6. CDR3 loop: CASSAGTGFEKLFF. The CDR3 DNA reads as TGTGCCAGCAGCGCCGGGACAGGGTTCGAAAAACTGTTTTTT.

The rearrangement uses TRBV5-1 and TRBJ1-4, with D hard to call. CDR1 is SGHRS and CDR2 is YFSETQ in the germline V gene. This CDR3 is 14 amino acids long. The V and J ends lost 3 bases and 4 bases respectively, with 10 bases between them. CDR3 in amino acids: CASSSDGINEKLFF. The CDR3 bases are TGCGCCAGCAGCTCGGACGGGATTAATGAAAAACTGTTTTTT.